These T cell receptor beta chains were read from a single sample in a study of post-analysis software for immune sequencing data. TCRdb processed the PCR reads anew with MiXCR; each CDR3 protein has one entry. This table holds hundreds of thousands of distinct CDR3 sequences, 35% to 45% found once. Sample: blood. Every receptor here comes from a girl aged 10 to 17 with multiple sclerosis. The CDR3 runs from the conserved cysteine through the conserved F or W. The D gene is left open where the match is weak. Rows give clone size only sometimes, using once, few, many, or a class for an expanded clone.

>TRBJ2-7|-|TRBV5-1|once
CASSLGQGANYEQYF
TGCGCCAGCAGCTTGGGGCAGGGAGCGAACTACGAGCAGTACTTC
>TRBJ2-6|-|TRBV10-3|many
CAISEATDSLRANVLTF
TGTGCCATCAGTGAGGCTACCGACAGTCTTAGGGCCAACGTCCTGACTTTC
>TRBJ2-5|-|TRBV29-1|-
CSVSRTDQETQYF
TGCAGCGTTTCGCGGACAGATCAAGAGACCCAGTACTTC
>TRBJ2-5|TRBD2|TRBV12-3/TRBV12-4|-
CASSLFSSGRAMNEQYF
TGTGCCAGCAGTTTATTTTCTAGCGGGAGGGCCATGAATGAGCAGTACTTC
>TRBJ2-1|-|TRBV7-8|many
CASSSRDVAYNEQFF
TGTGCCAGCAGCTCCCGGGACGTAGCCTACAATGAGCAGTTCTTC
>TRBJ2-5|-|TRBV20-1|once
CSAYRDGQQETQYF
TGCAGTGCCTACAGGGACGGGCAGCAAGAGACCCAGTACTTC
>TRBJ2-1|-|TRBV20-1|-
CSAPLGPGRYNEQFF
TGCAGTGCTCCCCTCGGCCCAGGGAGGTACAATGAGCAGTTCTTC
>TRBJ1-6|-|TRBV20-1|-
CSARDSSALNSPLHF
TGCAGTGCTAGAGATTCATCGGCCCTTAATTCACCCCTCCACTTT
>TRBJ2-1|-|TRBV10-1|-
CASSEAGKNEQFF
TGCGCCAGCAGTGAGGCAGGGAAAAATGAGCAGTTCTTC
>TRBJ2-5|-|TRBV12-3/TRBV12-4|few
CASSLGGIGGETQYF
TGTGCCAGCAGTTTAGGCGGGATAGGCGGTGAGACCCAGTACTTC
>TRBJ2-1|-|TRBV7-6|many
CASSIGPSDYNEQFF
TGTGCCAGCAGCATCGGACCGAGTGACTACAATGAGCAGTTCTTC
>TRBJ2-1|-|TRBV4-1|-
CASSWEGVGNEQFF
TGCGCCAGCAGCTGGGAAGGGGTGGGGAATGAGCAGTTCTTC
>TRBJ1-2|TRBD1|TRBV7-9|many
CASSLAGQGAGYGYTF
TGTGCCAGCAGCTTGGCGGGACAGGGGGCTGGCTATGGCTACACCTTC
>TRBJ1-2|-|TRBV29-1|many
CSVETTGYGYTF
TGCAGCGTTGAAACGACAGGCTATGGCTACACCTTC
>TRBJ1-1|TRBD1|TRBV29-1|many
CSVDRGLAFF
TGCAGCGTGGACAGGGGGCTAGCTTTCTTT
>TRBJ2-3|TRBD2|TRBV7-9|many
CASSPGREGPPQYF
TGTGCCAGCAGCCCCGGGAGGGAGGGCCCGCCGCAGTATTTT
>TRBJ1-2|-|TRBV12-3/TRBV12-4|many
CASSSDSYGYTF
TGTGCCAGCAGCTCCGACAGCTATGGCTACACCTTC
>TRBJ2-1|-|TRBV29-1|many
CSVWSENEQFF
TGCAGCGTTTGGTCTGAGAATGAGCAGTTCTTC
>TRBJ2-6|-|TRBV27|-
CASSLYGRGSGTNVLTF
TGTGCCAGCAGTTTATATGGCAGGGGTTCTGGGACCAACGTCCTGACTTTC
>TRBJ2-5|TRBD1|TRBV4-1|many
CASRDRVGETQYF
TGCGCCAGCAGAGACAGGGTCGGGGAGACCCAGTACTTC
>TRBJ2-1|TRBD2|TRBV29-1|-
CSVSGTSTYNEQFF
TGCAGCGTCTCCGGGACTAGTACCTACAATGAGCAGTTCTTC
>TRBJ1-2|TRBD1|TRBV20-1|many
CSARDTHRGPNYGYTF
TGCAGTGCTAGAGATACCCACAGGGGGCCTAACTATGGCTACACCTTC
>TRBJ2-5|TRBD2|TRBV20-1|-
CSARREGRWETQYF
TGCAGTGCTAGACGGGAGGGCCGATGGGAGACCCAGTACTTC
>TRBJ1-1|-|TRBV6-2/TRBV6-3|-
CAAGENTEAFF
TGTGCCGCAGGAGAGAACACTGAAGCTTTCTTT
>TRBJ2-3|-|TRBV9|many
CASSVAHGADTQYF
TGTGCCAGCAGCGTAGCTCACGGGGCAGATACGCAGTATTTT
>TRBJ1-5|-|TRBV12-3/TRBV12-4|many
CASSFSVNQPQHF
TGTGCCAGCAGTTTTTCGGTAAATCAGCCCCAGCATTTT
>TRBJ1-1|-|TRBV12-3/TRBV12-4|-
CASSFGHTEAFF
TGTGCCAGCAGTTTTGGCCACACTGAAGCTTTCTTT
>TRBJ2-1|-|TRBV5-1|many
CASSPGTGIYNEQFF
TGCGCCAGCAGCCCCGGGACGGGGATCTACAATGAGCAGTTCTTC
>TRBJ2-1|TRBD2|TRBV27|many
CASSFPGLAVNEQFF
TGTGCCAGCAGTTTTCCCGGACTAGCGGTCAATGAGCAGTTCTTC
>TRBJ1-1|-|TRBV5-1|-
CASSLDPPRAEAFF
TGCGCCAGCAGCTTGGACCCCCCGAGGGCTGAAGCTTTCTTT
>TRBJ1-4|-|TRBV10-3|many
CATRWATELFF
TGTGCCACGAGATGGGCGACGGAACTGTTTTTT
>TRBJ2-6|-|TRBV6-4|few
CASSTDSGANVLTF
TGTGCCAGCAGTACGGACTCTGGGGCCAACGTCCTGACTTTC
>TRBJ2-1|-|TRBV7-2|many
CASSLRNEYYNEQFF
TGTGCCAGCAGCTTAAGGAACGAGTACTACAATGAGCAGTTCTTC
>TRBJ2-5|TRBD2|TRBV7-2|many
CASSLDSGYQETQYF
TGTGCCAGCAGCTTAGATAGCGGGTACCAAGAGACCCAGTACTTC
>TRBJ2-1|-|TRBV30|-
CAWSAGYNEQFF
TGTGCCTGGAGTGCAGGGTACAATGAGCAGTTCTTC